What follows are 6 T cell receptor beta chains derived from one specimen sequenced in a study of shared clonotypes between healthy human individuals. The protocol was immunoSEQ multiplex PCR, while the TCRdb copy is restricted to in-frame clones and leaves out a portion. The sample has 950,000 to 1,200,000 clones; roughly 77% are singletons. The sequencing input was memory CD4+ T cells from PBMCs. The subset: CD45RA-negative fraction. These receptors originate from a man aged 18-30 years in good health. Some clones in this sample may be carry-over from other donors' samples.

The CDR3 sequence: CASRESAGQGFGTDTQYF. The CDR3 region has the DNA TGTGCCAGCAGGGAGTCCGCGGGACAGGGGTTTGGCACAGATACGCAGTATTTT. This sequence joins TRBV28 and TRBJ2-3; 10 nucleotides align to TRBD1. The CDR3 runs to 18 residues. Looked up from germline, CDR1 is MDHEN and CDR2 is SYDVKM. V shed 6 bases, J shed 1 base, and the junction held 13 bases outside the gene matches.

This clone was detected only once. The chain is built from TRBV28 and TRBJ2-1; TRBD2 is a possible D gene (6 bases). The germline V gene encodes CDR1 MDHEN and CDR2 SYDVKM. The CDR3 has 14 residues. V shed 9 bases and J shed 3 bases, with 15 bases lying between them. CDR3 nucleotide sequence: TGTGCCAGTGAAAGGGGAGGAGTCTACAATGAGCAGTTCTTC. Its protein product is CASERGGVYNEQFF.

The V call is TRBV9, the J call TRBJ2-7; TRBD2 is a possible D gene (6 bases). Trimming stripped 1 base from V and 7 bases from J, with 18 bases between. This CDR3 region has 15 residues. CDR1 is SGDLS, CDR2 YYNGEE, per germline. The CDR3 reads CASSVLPQEGREQYF. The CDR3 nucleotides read TGTGCCAGCAGCGTACTCCCGCAGGAGGGGCGGGAGCAGTACTTC.

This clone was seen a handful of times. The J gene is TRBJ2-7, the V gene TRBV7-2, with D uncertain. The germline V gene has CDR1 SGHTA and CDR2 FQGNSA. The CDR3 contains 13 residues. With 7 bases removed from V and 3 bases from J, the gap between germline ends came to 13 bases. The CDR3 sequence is CASNFDWDYEQYF. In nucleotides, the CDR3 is TGTGCCAGCAACTTTGACTGGGACTACGAGCAGTACTTC.

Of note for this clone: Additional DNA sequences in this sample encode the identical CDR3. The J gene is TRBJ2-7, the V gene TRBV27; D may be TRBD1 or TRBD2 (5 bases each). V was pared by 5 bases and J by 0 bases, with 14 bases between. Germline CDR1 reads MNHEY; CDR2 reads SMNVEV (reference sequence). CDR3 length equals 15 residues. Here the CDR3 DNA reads TGTGCCAGCAGTAGGGGTCGAGGGCTCTCCTACGAGCAGTACTTC. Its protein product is CASSRGRGLSYEQYF.

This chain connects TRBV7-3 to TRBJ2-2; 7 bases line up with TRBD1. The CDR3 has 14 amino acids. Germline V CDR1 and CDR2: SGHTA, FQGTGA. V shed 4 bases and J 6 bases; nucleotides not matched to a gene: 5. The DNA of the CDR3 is TGTGCCAGCAGCTCGTCGGGACAGCCCGGGGAGCTGTTTTTT. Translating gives CASSSSGQPGELFF.